The 21 T cell receptor beta chains in this list originate from one sample, sequenced in a study of response to subunit inactivated influenza vaccine. In TCRdb, the RT-PCR reads were re-called with MiXCR into one record per CDR3 protein. Here the sample spans 600,000 to 850,000 distinct CDR3 sequences, 14% being singletons. The source material was PBMCs from blood, sampled 14 days before vaccination. These receptors were collected from a man over 45 who received an inactivated influenza vaccine.

This clonotype is a singleton in its sample. The genes are TRBV21-1 and TRBJ2-1; TRBD2 is taken as the D call from the table, unchecked against the DNA. TRBV21-1 constitutes a pseudogene. The CDR3 length is 20 residues. CDR3 nucleotides: TGTGCCAGCAGCAAAGCGCGGGGACTAGCGGGGGTCCACTCCTACAATGAGCAGTTCTTC. Its translation: CASSKARGLAGVHSYNEQFF.

This chain connects TRBV5-5 to TRBJ1-1; 7 bases are a match to TRBD1. Germline CDR1 and CDR2: SGHKS and YYEKEE (reference sequence). The CDR3 runs 14 residues. Trimming took 5 bases from V and 0 from J; bases not matched to a gene: 4. Written as DNA, the CDR3 is TGTGCCAGCAGGTACAGGGGAATGAACACTGAAGCTTTCTTT. It translates to CASRYRGMNTEAFF. The variable domain in full, completed from reference TRBV5-5 and TRBJ1-1, reads DAGVTQSPTHLIKTRGQQVTLRCSPISGHKSVSWYQQVLGQGPQFIFQYYEKEERGRGNFPDRFSARQFPNYSSELNVNALLLGDSALYLCASRYRGMNTEAFFGQGTRLTVV.

This clonotype was counted only a few times. This chain links TRBV6-2 or TRBV6-3 with TRBJ2-3; the match to TRBD2 covers 9 bases. V dropped 6 bases and J dropped 9; count of bases not matched to a gene: 13. The CDR3 runs 15 residues. Germline-derived CDR1 and CDR2 are MNHEY and SVGEGT. The CDR3 bases are TGTGCCAGCAGAGTCGGGACTAGCAGACTACAGACGCAGTATTTT. Protein sequence: CASRVGTSRLQTQYF.

The chain has TRBV6-2 or TRBV6-3 and TRBJ2-5; 10 bases match TRBD2. Losses at the gene ends were 5 bases for V and 4 bases for J; bases not matched to a gene: 7. Germline V gene sequence: CDR1 MNHEY, CDR2 SVGEGT. The CDR3 is 15 residues long. DNA for the CDR3: TGTGCCAGCAGTCTAGCGGGGGCCAGTAGAGAGACCCAGTACTTC. Its protein is CASSLAGASRETQYF.

This clonotype was observed a handful of times. The chain links TRBV25-1 to TRBJ1-3, with 7 bases aligning to TRBD1. Germline V gene sequence: CDR1 MGHDK, CDR2 SYGVNS. The CDR3 loop spans 14 amino acids. Trimming removed 9 bases from V and 2 bases from J; junction bases left unmatched: 7. Here the CDR3 reads CASGGTVPGNTIYF. The DNA for the CDR3 is TGTGCCAGTGGCGGGACAGTCCCTGGAAACACCATATATTTT.

This clonotype was recorded many times. The CDR3 bases are TGTGCCAGCAACCCAAGAGGGGGCCTCTACGTCGTTCACAATGAGCAGTTCTTC. The encoded protein is CASNPRGGLYVVHNEQFF. This rearrangement joins TRBV11-2 to TRBJ2-1; 7 nucleotides align to TRBD1. The V and J ends lost 7 bases and 5 bases, in that order; junction bases with no gene match: 20. CDR3 size: 18 residues. Per germline, CDR1 SGHAT and CDR2 FQNNGV.

The chain carries TRBV5-1 and TRBJ2-1; TRBD2 matches at 16 bases. CDR3 size: 19 residues. Germline V gene sequence: CDR1 SGHRS, CDR2 YFSETQ. Trimming took 4 bases from V and 5 from J; bases not matched to a gene: 12. The CDR3 loop is CASSTGLAGGYGMDNEQFF. In nucleotides, the CDR3 is TGCGCCAGCAGCACGGGACTAGCGGGAGGGTATGGGATGGACAATGAGCAGTTCTTC.

The gene calls are TRBV7-2 and TRBJ1-2; TRBD1 is a possible D gene (6 bases). Trimming cost V 6 bases and J 6 bases, with 14 bases left between them. The CDR3 is made up of 13 amino acids. Germline CDR1 is SGHTA and CDR2 is FQGNSA. The CDR3: CASRPPGGHGYTF. The CDR3 nucleotides are TGTGCCAGCAGACCTCCGGGGGGCCATGGCTACACCTTC.

This clonotype was recorded at least ten times. The gene calls are TRBV5-1 and TRBJ2-1, with 13 nucleotides matching TRBD2. CDR1 and CDR2 from the germline V gene are SGHRS and YFSETQ. Trimming at V came to 0 bases and at J to 6 bases, leaving 6 bases not matched to a gene. The CDR3 contains 17 residues. As DNA, the CDR3 is TGCGCCAGCAGCTTGGCACTAGCGGGAGGGGGGGTCAATGAGCAGTTCTTC. This translates into CASSLALAGGGVNEQFF.

This clonotype occurred a few times. The chain couples TRBV5-7 to TRBJ1-5; TRBD1 is a possible D gene (5 bases). TRBV5-7 is an ORF, with its function uncertain. The CDR3 loop spans 16 amino acids. V shed 0 bases and J shed 2 bases, with 12 bases lying between them. The CDR3 region is CASSLGQGPGNQPQHF. As DNA, the CDR3 is TGTGCCAGCAGCTTGGGGCAGGGCCCGGGCAATCAGCCCCAGCATTTT.

Notes on this clonotype: The germline gene is not matched at one end of the junction; a read error may be the cause. The chain uses TRBV6-2 or TRBV6-3 and TRBJ2-3; maybe TRBD1 (6 bases). The V gene's germline CDR1 is MNHEY and CDR2 SVGEGT. The CDR3 consists of 17 residues. The CDR3 nucleotides read TGTGCCAGCAGTTACTCGGACAGCCTCTCTGGCACAGATGCGCAGTATTTT. Translating gives CASSYSDSLSGTDAQYF.

This clonotype was picked up a small number of times. The CDR3 bases are TGTGCCAGCACCGGAGGGGGGCTTTATGGCTACACCTTC. The encoded protein is CASTGGGLYGYTF. V gene TRBV28 combines with J gene TRBJ1-2; D is possibly TRBD1 (6 bases). The CDR3 contains 13 residues. Trimming left V 7 bases short and J 5 bases short, with 14 bases between. Germline V lookup: CDR1 MDHEN, CDR2 SYDVKM.

This clonotype was found a few times. V usage is TRBV28 and J usage is TRBJ2-5; 11 nucleotides line up with TRBD2. The trim removed 3 bases at V and 7 bases at J, leaving 7 bases unmatched. CDR1 is MDHEN and CDR2 is SYDVKM in the germline V gene. The CDR3 loop spans 15 amino acids. CDR3 DNA: TGTGCCAGCAGTTTTGGCCTAGCGGGAGGAGTGACCCAGTACTTC. The encoded protein is CASSFGLAGGVTQYF. The whole variable domain, filled in from reference TRBV28 and TRBJ2-5, reads DVKVTQSSRYLVKRTGEKVFLECVQDMDHENMFWYRQDPGLGLRLIYFSYDVKMKEKGDIPEGYSVSREKKERFSLILESASTNQTSMYLCASSFGLAGGVTQYFGPGTRLLVL.

The chain carries TRBV7-2 and TRBJ1-5; unclear D gene. The CDR3 covers 13 residues. CDR1 is SGHTA, CDR2 FQGNSA, per germline. Trimming removed 5 bases from V and 7 bases from J, with 12 bases in between. This chain's CDR3 is CASSAQEPQPQHF. In DNA, the CDR3 is TGTGCCAGCAGCGCTCAGGAGCCCCAGCCCCAGCATTTT.

This clonotype turned up a few times. V is TRBV4-3 and J is TRBJ1-4; TRBD1 matches at 10 bases. The trim removed 4 bases at V and 7 bases at J, leaving 6 bases unmatched. CDR1 LGHNA and CDR2 YSLEER come from the germline V gene. The CDR3 has 15 amino acids. The DNA for the CDR3 is TGCGCCAGCAGCCCCTTTGGGACAGGGGTTGAAAAACTGTTTTTT. Residues: CASSPFGTGVEKLFF.

This chain connects TRBV5-1 to TRBJ2-7, with 7 bases lining up with TRBD1. Losses at the gene ends were 2 bases for V and 2 bases for J; bases not matched to a gene: 4. Germline values: CDR1 SGHRS, CDR2 YFSETQ. This CDR3 is 14 amino acids long. The CDR3 bases are TGCGCCAGCAGCTTTACAGGGGAAACCTACGAGCAGTACTTC. It specifies CASSFTGETYEQYF.

This clonotype was detected a few times. The chain joins TRBV6-2 or TRBV6-3 to TRBJ2-7; no clear D gene. The CDR3 has 14 residues. CDR1 is MNHEY and CDR2 is SVGEGT in the germline V gene. V lost 5 bases to trimming and J lost 2 bases, with 13 bases between them. CDR3 sequence (DNA): TGTGCCAGCAGTAACCCCGGTTGGGCCTACGAGCAGTACTTC. Amino acid sequence: CASSNPGWAYEQYF.

CDR3 DNA sequence: TGTGCCAGCAGCTGGGGCCAGCAAAATGAGCAGTTCTTC. Its translation: CASSWGQQNEQFF. The rearrangement links TRBV12-3 or TRBV12-4 to TRBJ2-1; possibly TRBD1 for D (5 bases). The V end was cut by 6 bases, the J end by 7 bases, with 13 bases between. CDR3 length equals 13 residues.

This clonotype occurred many times. The DNA for the CDR3 is TGTGCCAGCAGTTTAATCCGGCAGAGCTACGAGCAGTACTTC. Translated, it gives CASSLIRQSYEQYF. The V and J genes are TRBV28 and TRBJ2-7; D unclear. The CDR3 is 14 residues long. The germline V gene encodes CDR1 MDHEN and CDR2 SYDVKM. Trimming pared 2 bases from V and 3 bases from J, leaving 11 bases between.

This clonotype has just a few counts. The chain combines TRBV12-3 or TRBV12-4 with TRBJ2-3; the match to TRBD1 covers 7 bases. CDR3 length: 17 amino acids. The V gene end was trimmed by 4 bases and the J gene end by 2 bases; junction bases not matched to a gene: 12. CDR3 protein: CASSSQTGIFSTDTQYF. Written as DNA, the CDR3 is TGTGCCAGCAGTTCTCAGACAGGGATCTTTTCCACAGATACGCAGTATTTT.

The J gene is TRBJ1-2, the V gene TRBV7-2; 8 bases line up with TRBD1. The length of the CDR3 is 15 residues. After removal of 3 bases from V and 7 bases from J, the junction contained 10 bases not matched to a gene. From germline, CDR1 is SGHTA and CDR2 FQGNSA. The chain's CDR3 is CASSFSFSDRGGYTF. The CDR3 DNA sequence: TGTGCCAGCAGCTTTTCCTTTTCCGACAGGGGTGGCTACACCTTC.